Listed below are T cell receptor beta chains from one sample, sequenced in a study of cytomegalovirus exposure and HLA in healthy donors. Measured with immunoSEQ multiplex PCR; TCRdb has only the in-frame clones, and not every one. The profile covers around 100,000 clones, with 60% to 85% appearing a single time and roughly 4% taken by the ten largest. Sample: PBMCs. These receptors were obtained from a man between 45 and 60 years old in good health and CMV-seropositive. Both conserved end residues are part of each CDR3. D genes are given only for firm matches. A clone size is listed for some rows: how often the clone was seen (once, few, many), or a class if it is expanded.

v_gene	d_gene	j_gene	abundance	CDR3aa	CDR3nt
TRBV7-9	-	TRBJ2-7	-	CASSLGAYTYEQYF	TGTGCCAGCAGCTTAGGCGCGTATACCTACGAGCAGTACTTC
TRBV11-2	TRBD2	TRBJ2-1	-	CASSLEGLGRNEQFF	TGTGCCAGCAGCTTAGAGGGACTAGGTCGCAATGAGCAGTTCTTC
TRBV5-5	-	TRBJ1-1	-	CASSRGQSNTEAFF	TGTGCCAGCAGCCGAGGACAGTCAAACACTGAAGCTTTCTTT
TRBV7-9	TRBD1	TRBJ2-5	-	CASSTGTGDQETQYF	TGTGCCAGCAGCACAGGGACAGGGGATCAAGAGACCCAGTACTTC
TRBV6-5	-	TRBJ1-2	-	CASTPNYGSYGYTF	TGTGCCAGCACCCCCAACTATGGTAGCTATGGCTACACCTTC
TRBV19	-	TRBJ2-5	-	CASSINRVGETQYF	TGTGCCAGTAGTATTAACAGGGTGGGGGAGACCCAGTACTTC
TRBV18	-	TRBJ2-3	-	CASSPPAGLDTQYF	TGTGCCAGCTCACCACCCGCAGGGCTGGATACGCAGTATTTT
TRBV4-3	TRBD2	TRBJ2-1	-	CASSQDTRGSYNEQFF	TGCGCCAGCAGCCAAGATACGCGGGGGTCCTACAATGAGCAGTTCTTC
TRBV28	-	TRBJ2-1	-	CASGVNEQFF	TGTGCCAGCGGAGTCAATGAGCAGTTCTTC
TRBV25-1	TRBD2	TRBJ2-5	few	CASRGGVQETQYF	TGTGCCAGCAGGGGAGGGGTACAAGAGACCCAGTACTTC
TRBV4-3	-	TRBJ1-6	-	CASSPTGLGSPLHF	TGCGCCAGCAGCCCTACAGGGTTAGGTTCACCCCTCCACTTT